This T cell receptor beta chain was recovered during a study of T cell responses to AZD1222 COVID-19 vaccine (TCRdb year 2021). Describing the broader study: Because spike-specific TCR depth and breadth did not differ between the two schedules, AZD1222 recipients who got a second dose at roughly 4 weeks were pooled with those who got a second dose at roughly 12 weeks. TCR sequencing was performed for about 250 trial participants, of whom roughly 200 were given two doses of AZD1222 and around 25 were given two doses of MenACWY control vaccine. Trial participants were enrolled into age subgroups of 18-55, 56-69 and 70-plus years, which contained 148, 28 and 57 TCR-sequenced participants, respectively. The paper as a whole reports these results and caveats: Reportedly, close to half of the unique spike-specific TCRs recognized epitopes lying outside the regions that are mutated in the B.1.351 and B.1.1.7 variants. Because no samples from the day 14 peak response were available, repertoires could be characterized only after the peak T cell response. Only 5 to 7 AZD1222 recipients were SARS-CoV-2 seropositive at baseline, limiting conclusions about previously exposed vaccinees. After two AZD1222 doses, both the breadth and the depth of spike-specific TCRs were significantly higher than at day 0 and than in MenACWY recipients. The whole spike protein was spanned by vaccine-associated CD4 TCRs, and dominant responses were seen in regions 160-218 and 743-854. The 56-69-year group was small, and its depth increase did not reach significance, likely because of low power. Most participants were white British and females outnumbered males, and the authors suggested that clonal diversity may have been underestimated.

Trimming at the junction amounts to 4 bases on V and 4 bases on J, and the germline ends lie 15 bases apart. The germline V gene (reference sequence) yields SGHNT for CDR1 and YYREEE for CDR2. Taken from cysteine to phenylalanine, the CDR3 has 14 residues. CDR3 DNA only is kept here, 42 bases in frame from base 1. Comment on this clone: It lacks a known antigen. Base qualities are not at hand, and no much larger clone is one base apart.

Sample time point, as interpreted from the label and publication: baseline before first vaccination. Samples from vaccinated people were obtained from the UK trials COV001 and COV002, which included a single-blind randomized controlled phase 2/3 trial of AZD1222 (ChAdOx1 nCoV-19) in healthy adults. For TCRbeta chain sequencing, PBMC samples from trial participants were taken at day 0 and at day 28 after the second dose. The CDR3 regions of human TCRbeta chains were subjected to immunosequencing. Per the original workflow: Repertoire TCRs were checked for matches against a reference library of SARS-CoV-2-specific TCRs that had been generated using the MIRA antigen-specificity platform. Breadth was defined as the fraction of unique TCRs that were SARS-CoV-2-associated, and depth was defined as the fraction of total T cells that were SARS-CoV-2-associated. Using the MIRA data, each spike-specific TCR was assigned both to the spike region to which the TCR was reactive and to a CD4 or CD8 class. Log10-transformed breadth and depth values were compared by one-way ANOVA with Sidak's multiple comparisons tests. The table comes from immuneACCESS by way of TCRdb, which keeps in-frame sequences with V and J called. Part of the clones is missing from these tables; in studies checked, under half for an unresolved V gene and the rest for unknown reasons. The DNA was the basis for D and trimming; V, J and clone size are from that table. For this sample the table gives 130,000 or so clones, of which more than 80% were detected only once. More than 2.5% of the sample is held by the ten biggest clonotypes.

The sample was peripheral blood, taken on day 0 of AZD1222 vaccination. Rearrangement joined TRBV5-4 to TRBJ2-7; the D element might be TRBD1 or TRBD2, as each aligns at 6 bases. The sequence derives from an adult in good health. The CDR3 has the sequence CASSPGARPYEQYF. The DNA sequence is TGTGCCAGCAGCCCGGGGGCGCGCCCTTACGAGCAGTACTTC.